This record looks at one T cell receptor (beta chain) sequence and its context. This record belongs to a study of blood T cell repertoires in COVID-19. Study at large: Samples came from the United States, Italy and Spain, spanning acute and convalescent COVID-19.

Method: immunoSEQ multiplex PCR; TCRdb's copy keeps in-frame clones and lacks some. The sample lists about 74,000 clones; around 77% were seen once. V lost 3 bases and J 4 bases, leaving 16 bases between the germline ends. CDR3 length: 15 residues. Germline V lookup: CDR1 SGHRS, CDR2 YFSETQ. The chain links TRBV5-1 to TRBJ1-2, with no clear D. The clonotype was recovered from a man aged 65 to 85 with active or convalescent COVID-19. The sample comprised peripheral blood. CDR3 in DNA: TGCGCCAGCAGCTCGCAGAACCGGGTCTCCTATGGCTACACCTTC. Residues: CASSSQNRVSYGYTF.